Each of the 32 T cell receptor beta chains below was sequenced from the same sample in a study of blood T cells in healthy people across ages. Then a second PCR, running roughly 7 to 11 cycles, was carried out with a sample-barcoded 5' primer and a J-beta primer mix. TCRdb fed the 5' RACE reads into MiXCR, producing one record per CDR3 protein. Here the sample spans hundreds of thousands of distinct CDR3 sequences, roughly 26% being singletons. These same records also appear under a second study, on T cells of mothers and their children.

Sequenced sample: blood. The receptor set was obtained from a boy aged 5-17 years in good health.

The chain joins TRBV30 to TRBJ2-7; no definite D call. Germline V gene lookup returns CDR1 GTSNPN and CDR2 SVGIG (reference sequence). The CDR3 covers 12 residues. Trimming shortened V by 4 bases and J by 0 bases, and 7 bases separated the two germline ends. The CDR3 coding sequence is TGTGCCTGGAACACCCACTCCTACGAGCAGTACTTC. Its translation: CAWNTHSYEQYF.

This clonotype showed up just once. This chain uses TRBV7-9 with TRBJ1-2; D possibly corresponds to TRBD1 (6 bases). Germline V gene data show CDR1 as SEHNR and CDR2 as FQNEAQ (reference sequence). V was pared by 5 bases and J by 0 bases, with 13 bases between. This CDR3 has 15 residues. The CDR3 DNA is TGTGCCAGCAGCATACAGGGAGATTCTAACTATGGCTACACCTTC. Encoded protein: CASSIQGDSNYGYTF.

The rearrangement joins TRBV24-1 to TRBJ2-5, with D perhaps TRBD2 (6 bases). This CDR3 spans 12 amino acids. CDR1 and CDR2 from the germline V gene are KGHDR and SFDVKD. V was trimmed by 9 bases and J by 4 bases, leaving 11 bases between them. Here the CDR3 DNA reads TGTGCCACCGGGGGGACTGGAGAGACCCAGTACTTC. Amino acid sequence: CATGGTGETQYF.

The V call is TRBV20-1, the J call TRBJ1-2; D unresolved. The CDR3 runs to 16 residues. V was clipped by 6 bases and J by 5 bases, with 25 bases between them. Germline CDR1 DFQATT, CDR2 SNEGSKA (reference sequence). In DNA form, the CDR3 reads TGCAGTGCCCGCGATTTACCAGGACGTAGGCTATATGGCTACACCTTC. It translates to CSARDLPGRRLYGYTF.

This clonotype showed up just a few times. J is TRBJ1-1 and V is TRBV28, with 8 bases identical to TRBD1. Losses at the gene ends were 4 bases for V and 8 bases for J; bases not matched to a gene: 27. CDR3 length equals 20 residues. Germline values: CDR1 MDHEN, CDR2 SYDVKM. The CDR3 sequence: CASSSPSIRDRPSWVSEAFF. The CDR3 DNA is TGTGCCAGCAGTTCGCCCTCAATCCGGGACAGGCCGTCCTGGGTGTCGGAAGCTTTCTTT.

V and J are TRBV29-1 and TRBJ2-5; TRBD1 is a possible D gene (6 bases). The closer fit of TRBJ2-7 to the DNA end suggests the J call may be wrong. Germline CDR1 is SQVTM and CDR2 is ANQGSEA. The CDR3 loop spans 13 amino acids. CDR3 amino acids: CSVASGAQVEQYF. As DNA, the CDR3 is TGCAGCGTTGCTTCAGGGGCGCAGGTCGAGCAGTACTTC.

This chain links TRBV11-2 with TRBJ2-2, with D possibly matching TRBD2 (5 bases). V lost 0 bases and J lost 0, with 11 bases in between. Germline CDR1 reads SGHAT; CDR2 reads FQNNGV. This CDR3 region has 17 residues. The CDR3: CASSLDRRQANTGELFF. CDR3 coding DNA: TGTGCCAGCAGCTTAGATAGGAGGCAAGCGAACACCGGGGAGCTGTTTTTT.

The CDR3 DNA sequence: TGCAGTGCTGGGACACTCGTCCAAGAGACCCAGTACTTC. Protein sequence: CSAGTLVQETQYF. The gene calls are TRBV20-1 and TRBJ2-5; TRBD1 might be the D (6 bases). The germline V gene has CDR1 DFQATT and CDR2 SNEGSKA (reference sequence). The CDR3 covers 13 residues. V gave up 5 bases and J gave up 1 base, with 11 bases separating them.

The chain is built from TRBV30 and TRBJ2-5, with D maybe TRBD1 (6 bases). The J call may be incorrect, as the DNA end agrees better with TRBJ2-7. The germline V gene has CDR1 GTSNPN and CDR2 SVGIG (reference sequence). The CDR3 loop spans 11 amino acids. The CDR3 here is CAWSRGHEQYF. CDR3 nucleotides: TGTGCCTGGAGCAGGGGTCACGAGCAGTACTTC.

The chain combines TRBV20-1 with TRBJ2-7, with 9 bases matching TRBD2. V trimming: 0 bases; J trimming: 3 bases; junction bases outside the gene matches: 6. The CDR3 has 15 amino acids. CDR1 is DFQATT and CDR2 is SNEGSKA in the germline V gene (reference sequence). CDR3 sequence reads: CSARDLRLADYEQYF. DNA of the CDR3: TGCAGTGCTAGAGATCTTAGACTAGCGGACTACGAGCAGTACTTC.

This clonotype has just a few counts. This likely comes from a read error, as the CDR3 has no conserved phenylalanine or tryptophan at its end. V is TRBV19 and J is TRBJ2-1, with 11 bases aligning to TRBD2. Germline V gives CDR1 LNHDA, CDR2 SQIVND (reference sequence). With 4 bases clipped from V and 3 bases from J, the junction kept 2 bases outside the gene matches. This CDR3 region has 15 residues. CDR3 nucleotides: TGTGCCAGTAGTAAGACTAGCGGGGACTACAATGAGCAGTTCCTC. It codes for CASSKTSGDYNEQFL.

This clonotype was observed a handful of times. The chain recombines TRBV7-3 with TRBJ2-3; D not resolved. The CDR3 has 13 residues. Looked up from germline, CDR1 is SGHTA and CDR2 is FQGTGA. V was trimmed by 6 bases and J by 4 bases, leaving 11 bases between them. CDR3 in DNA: TGTGCCAGCAGACAACCCCCAGCAGATACGCAGTATTTT. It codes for CASRQPPADTQYF.

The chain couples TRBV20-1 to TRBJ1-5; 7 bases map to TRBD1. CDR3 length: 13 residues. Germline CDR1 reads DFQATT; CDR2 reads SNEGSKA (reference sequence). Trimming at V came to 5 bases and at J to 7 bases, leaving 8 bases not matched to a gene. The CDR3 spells CSAFDRASQPQHF. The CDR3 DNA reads TGCAGTGCTTTTGACAGGGCCAGCCAGCCCCAGCATTTT.

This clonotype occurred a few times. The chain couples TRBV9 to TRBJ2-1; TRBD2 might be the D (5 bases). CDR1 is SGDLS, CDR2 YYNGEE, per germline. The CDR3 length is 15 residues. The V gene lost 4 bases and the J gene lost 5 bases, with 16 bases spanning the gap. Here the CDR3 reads CASSPGVGLDNEQFF. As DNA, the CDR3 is TGTGCCAGCAGCCCCGGGGTCGGGCTCGACAATGAGCAGTTCTTC.

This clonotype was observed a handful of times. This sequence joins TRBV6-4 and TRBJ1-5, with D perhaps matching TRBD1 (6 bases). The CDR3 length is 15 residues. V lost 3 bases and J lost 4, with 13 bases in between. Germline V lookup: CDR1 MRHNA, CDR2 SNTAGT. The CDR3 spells CASSDRGHRNQPQHF. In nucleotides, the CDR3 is TGTGCCAGCAGTGATAGGGGACACCGAAATCAGCCCCAGCATTTT.

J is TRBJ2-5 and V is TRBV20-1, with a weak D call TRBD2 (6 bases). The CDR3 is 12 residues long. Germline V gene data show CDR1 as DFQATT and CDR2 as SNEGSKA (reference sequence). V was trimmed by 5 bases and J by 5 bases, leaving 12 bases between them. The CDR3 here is CSARPRGETQYF. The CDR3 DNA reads TGCAGTGCTCGCCCGCGGGGCGAGACCCAGTACTTC.

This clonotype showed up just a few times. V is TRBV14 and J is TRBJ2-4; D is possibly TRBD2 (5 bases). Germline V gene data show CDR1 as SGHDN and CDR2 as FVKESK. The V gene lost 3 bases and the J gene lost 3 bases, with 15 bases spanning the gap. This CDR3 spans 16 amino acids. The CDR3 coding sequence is TGTGCCAGCAGCCAGAGGGAGAACACAGTCAAAAACATTCAGTACTTC. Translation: CASSQRENTVKNIQYF.

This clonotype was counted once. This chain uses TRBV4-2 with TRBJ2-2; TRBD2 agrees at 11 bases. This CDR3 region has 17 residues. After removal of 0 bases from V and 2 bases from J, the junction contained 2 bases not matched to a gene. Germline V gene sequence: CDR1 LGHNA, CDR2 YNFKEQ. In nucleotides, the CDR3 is TGTGCCAGCAGCCAAGAAGGGACTAGCGGCAACACCGGGGAGCTGTTTTTT. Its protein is CASSQEGTSGNTGELFF.

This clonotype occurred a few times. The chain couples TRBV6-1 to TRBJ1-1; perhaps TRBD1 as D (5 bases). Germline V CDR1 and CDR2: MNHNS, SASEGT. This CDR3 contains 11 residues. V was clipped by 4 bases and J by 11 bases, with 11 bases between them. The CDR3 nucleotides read TGTGCCAGCAGTGCCAGAGGGGAGGCTTTCTTT. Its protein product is CASSARGEAFF.

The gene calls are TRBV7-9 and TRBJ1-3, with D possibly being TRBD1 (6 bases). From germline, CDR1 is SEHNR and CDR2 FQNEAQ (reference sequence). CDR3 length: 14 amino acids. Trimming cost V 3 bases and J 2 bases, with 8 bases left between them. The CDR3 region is CASSFKGAGNTIYF. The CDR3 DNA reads TGTGCCAGCAGCTTTAAGGGGGCTGGAAACACCATATATTTT.

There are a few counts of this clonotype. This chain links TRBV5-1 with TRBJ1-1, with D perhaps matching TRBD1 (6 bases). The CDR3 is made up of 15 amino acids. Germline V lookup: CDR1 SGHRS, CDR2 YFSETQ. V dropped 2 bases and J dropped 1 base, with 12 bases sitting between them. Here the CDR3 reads CASSFSPGQNTEAFF. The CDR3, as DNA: TGCGCCAGCAGCTTTTCCCCGGGACAGAACACTGAAGCTTTCTTT.

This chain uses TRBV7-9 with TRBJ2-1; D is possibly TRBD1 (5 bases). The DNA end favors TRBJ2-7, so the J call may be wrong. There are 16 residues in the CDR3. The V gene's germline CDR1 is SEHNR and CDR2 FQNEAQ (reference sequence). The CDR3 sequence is CASSAFPGKRFYEQYF. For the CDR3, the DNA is TGTGCCAGCAGCGCGTTCCCAGGGAAACGATTCTACGAGCAGTACTTC.

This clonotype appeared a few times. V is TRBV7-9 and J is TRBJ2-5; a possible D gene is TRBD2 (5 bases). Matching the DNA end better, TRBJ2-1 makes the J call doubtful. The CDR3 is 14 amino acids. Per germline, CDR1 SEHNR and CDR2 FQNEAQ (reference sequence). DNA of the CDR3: TGTGCCAGCAGCCCGAGGAGGTCCCAATATGAGCAGTTCTTC. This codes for CASSPRRSQYEQFF.

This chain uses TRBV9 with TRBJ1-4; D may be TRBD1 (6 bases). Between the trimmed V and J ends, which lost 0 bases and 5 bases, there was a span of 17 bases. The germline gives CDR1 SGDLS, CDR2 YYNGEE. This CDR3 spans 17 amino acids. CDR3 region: CASSVAGGGLVNEKLFF. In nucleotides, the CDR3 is TGTGCCAGCAGCGTAGCTGGGGGGGGGCTGGTAAATGAAAAACTGTTTTTT.

The CDR3 DNA is TGTGCCAGCAGTTTACGTACGCAGTATTTT. Its translation is CASSLRTQYF. The chain carries TRBV12-3 or TRBV12-4 and TRBJ2-3; D remains unclear. This CDR3 comprises 10 residues. The V and J ends lost 2 bases and 8 bases respectively, with 2 bases between them.

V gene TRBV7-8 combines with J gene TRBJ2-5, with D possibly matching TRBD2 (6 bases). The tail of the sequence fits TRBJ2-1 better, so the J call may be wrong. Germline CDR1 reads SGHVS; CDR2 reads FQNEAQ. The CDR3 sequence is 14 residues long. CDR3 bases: TGTGCCAGCAGCCCCAGACTAGTGGGCGATGAGCAGTTCTTC. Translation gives CASSPRLVGDEQFF.

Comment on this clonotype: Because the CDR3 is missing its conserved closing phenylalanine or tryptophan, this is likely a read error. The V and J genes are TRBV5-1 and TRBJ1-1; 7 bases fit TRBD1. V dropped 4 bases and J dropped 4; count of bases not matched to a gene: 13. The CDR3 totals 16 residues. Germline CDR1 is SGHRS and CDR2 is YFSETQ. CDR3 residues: CASSPRQGSLGTEAFL. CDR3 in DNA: TGCGCCAGCAGCCCGCGACAGGGATCGCTGGGCACTGAAGCTTTCCTT.

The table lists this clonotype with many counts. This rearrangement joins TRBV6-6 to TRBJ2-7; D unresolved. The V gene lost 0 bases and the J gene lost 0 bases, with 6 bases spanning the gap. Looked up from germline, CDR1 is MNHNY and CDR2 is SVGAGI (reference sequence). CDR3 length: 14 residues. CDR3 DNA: TGTGCCAGCAGTTACTCGATCCTCTCCTACGAGCAGTACTTC. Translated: CASSYSILSYEQYF.

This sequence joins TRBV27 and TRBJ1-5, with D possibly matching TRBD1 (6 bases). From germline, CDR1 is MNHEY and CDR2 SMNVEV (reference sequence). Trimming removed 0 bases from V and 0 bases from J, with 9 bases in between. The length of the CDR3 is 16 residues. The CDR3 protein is CASSLSGHLSNQPQHF. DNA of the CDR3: TGTGCCAGCAGTTTATCGGGACATCTTAGCAATCAGCCCCAGCATTTT.

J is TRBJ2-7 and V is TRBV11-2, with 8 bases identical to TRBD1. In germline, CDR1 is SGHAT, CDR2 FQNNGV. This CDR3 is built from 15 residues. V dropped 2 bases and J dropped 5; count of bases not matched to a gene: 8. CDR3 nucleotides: TGTGCCAGCAGCTTAACGGACAGGGATAGAGACGAGCAGTACTTC. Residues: CASSLTDRDRDEQYF.

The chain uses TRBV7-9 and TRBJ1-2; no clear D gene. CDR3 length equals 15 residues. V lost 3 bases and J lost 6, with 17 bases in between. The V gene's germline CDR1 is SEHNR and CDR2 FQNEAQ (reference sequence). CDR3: CASSFLAEGGNGYTF. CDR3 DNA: TGTGCCAGCAGCTTTTTGGCAGAGGGAGGGAATGGCTACACCTTC.

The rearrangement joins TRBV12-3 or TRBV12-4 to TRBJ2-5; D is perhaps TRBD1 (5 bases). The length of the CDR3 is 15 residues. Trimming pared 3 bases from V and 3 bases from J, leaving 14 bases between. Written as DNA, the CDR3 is TGTGCCAGCAGTTTGCTGGGGCCCGAAGAAGAGACCCAGTACTTC. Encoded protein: CASSLLGPEEETQYF.